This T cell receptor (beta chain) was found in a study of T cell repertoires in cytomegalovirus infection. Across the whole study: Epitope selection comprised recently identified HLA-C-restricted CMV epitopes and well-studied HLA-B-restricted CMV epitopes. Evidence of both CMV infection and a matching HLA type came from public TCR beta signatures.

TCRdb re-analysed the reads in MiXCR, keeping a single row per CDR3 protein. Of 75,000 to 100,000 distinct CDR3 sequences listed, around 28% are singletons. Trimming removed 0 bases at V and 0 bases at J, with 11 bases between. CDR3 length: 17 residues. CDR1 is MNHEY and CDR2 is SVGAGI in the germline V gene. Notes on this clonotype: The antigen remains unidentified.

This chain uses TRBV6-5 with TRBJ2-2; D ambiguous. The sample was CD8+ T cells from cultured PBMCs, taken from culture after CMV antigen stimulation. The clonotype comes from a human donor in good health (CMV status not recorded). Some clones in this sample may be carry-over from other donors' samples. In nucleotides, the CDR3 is TGTGCCAGCAGTTACTCGGCGGTCCGCCCGAACACCGGGGAGCTGTTTTTT. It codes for CASSYSAVRPNTGELFF.